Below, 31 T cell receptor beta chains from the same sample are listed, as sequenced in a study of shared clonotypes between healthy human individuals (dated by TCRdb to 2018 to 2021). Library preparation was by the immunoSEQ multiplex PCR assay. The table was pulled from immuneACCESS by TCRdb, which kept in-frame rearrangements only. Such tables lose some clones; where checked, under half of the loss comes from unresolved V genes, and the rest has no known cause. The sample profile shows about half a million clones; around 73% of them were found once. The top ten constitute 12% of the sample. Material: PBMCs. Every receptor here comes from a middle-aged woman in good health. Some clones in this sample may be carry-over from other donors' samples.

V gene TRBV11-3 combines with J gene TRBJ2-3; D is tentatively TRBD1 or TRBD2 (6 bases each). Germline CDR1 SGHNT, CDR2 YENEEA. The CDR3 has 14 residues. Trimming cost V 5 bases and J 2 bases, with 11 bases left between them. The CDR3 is CASSKGGNTDTQYF. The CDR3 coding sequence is TGTGCCAGCAGCAAGGGGGGCAACACAGATACGCAGTATTTT.

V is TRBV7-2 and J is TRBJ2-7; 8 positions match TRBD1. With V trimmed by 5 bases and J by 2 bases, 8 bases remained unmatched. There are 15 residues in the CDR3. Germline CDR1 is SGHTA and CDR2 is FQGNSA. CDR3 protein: CASSLTGTGPYEQYF. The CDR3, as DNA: TGTGCCAGCAGCCTGACCGGGACAGGTCCCTACGAGCAGTACTTC. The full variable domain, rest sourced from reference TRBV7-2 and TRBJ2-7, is GAGVSQSPSNKVTEKGKDVELRCDPISGHTALYWYRQSLGQGLEFLIYFQGNSAPDKSGLPSDRFSAERTGGSVSTLTIQRTQQEDSAVYLCASSLTGTGPYEQYFGPGTRLTVT.

The DNA of the CDR3 is TGTGCCAGCAGTTCTCTAAGGACCGGGGAGCTGTTTTTT. Translating gives CASSSLRTGELFF. V gene TRBV6-5 combines with J gene TRBJ2-2; unclear D gene. The CDR3 consists of 13 residues. Trimming took 4 bases from V and 5 from J, leaving 8 bases between them. Per the germline V gene, CDR1 is MNHEY and CDR2 is SVGAGI.

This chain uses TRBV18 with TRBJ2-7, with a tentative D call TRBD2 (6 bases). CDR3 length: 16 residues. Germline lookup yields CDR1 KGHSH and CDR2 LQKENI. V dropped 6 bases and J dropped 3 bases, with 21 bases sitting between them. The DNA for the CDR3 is TGTGCCAGCTCTCCGAGGCGGCCTAGCGTAAGCTACGAGCAGTACTTC. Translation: CASSPRRPSVSYEQYF. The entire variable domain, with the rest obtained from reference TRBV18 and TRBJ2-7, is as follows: NAGVMQNPRHLVRRRGQEARLRCSPMKGHSHVYWYRQLPEEGLKFMVYLQKENIIDESGMPKERFSAEFPKEGPSILRIQQVVRGDSAAYFCASSPRRPSVSYEQYFGPGTRLTVT.

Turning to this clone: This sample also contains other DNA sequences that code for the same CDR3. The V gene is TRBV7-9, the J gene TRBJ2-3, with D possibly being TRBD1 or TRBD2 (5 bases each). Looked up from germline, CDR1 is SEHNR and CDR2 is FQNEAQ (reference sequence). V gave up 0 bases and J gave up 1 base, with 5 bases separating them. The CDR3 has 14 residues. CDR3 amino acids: CASSLAGGTDTQYF. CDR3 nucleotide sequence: TGTGCCAGCAGCTTAGCGGGGGGCACAGATACGCAGTATTTT.

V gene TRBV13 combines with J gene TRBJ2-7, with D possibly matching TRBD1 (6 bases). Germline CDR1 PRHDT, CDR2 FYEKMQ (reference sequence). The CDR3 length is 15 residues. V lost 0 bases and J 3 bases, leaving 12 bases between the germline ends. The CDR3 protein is CASSLGPQGIYEQYF. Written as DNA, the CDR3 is TGTGCCAGCAGCTTAGGCCCCCAGGGGATCTACGAGCAGTACTTC.

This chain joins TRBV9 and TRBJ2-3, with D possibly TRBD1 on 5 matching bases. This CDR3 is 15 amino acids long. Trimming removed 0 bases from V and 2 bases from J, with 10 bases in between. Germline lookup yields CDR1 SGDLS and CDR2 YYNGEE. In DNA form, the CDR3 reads TGTGCCAGCAGCGTAGGAACAGGTCCCACAGATACGCAGTATTTT. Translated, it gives CASSVGTGPTDTQYF. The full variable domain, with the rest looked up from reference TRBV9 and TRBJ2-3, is DSGVTQTPKHLITATGQRVTLRCSPRSGDLSVYWYQQSLDQGLQFLIQYYNGEERAKGNILERFSAQQFPDLHSELNLSSLELGDSALYFCASSVGTGPTDTQYFGPGTRLTVL.

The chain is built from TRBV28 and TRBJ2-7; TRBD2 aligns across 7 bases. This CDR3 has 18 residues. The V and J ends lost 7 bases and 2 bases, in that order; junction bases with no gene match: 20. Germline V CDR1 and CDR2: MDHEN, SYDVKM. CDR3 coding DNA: TGTGCCAGCATCCCTGTGGTTAGCGGGCCAAGGGGACCCTACGAGCAGTACTTC. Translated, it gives CASIPVVSGPRGPYEQYF. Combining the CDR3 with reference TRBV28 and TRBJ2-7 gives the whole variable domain DVKVTQSSRYLVKRTGEKVFLECVQDMDHENMFWYRQDPGLGLRLIYFSYDVKMKEKGDIPEGYSVSREKKERFSLILESASTNQTSMYLCASIPVVSGPRGPYEQYFGPGTRLTVT.

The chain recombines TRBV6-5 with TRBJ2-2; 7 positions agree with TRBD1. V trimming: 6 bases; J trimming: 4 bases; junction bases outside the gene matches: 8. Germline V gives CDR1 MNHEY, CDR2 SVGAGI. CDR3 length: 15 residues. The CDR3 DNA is TGTGCCAGCAGGCCTGGGACAGCAATCACCGGGGAGCTGTTTTTT. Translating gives CASRPGTAITGELFF.

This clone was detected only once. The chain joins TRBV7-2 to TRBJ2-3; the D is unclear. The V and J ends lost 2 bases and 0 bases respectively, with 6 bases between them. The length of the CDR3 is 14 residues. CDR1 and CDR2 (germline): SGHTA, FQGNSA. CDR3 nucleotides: TGTGCCAGCAGCTTATGGTATAGCACAGATACGCAGTATTTT. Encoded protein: CASSLWYSTDTQYF.

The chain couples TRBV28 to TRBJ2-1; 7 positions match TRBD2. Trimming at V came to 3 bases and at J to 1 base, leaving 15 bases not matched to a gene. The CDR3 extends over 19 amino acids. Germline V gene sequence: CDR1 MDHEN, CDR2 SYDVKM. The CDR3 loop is CASSLFNGGGGRSYNEQFF. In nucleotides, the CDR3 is TGTGCCAGCAGTTTGTTTAACGGTGGGGGAGGGCGTTCCTACAATGAGCAGTTCTTC.

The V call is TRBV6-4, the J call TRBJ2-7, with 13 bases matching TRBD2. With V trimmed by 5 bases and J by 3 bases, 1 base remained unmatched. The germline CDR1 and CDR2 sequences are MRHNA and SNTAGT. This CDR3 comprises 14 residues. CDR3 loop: CASSRLAGGYEQYF. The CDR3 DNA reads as TGTGCCAGCAGTCGACTAGCGGGAGGCTACGAGCAGTACTTC.

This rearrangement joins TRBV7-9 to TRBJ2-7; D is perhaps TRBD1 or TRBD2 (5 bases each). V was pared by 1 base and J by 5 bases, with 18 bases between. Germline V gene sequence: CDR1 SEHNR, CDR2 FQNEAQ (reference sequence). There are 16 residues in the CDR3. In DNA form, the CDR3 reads TGTGCCAGCAGCTTAGGCTCATTGGGGGAGCTCGACGAGCAGTACTTC. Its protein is CASSLGSLGELDEQYF.

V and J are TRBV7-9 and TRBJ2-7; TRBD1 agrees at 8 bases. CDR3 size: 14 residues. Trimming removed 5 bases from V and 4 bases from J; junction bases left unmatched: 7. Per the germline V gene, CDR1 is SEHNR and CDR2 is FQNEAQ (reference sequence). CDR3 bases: TGTGCCAGCAGCCCGGACAGGGTGGGATACGAGCAGTACTTC. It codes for CASSPDRVGYEQYF.

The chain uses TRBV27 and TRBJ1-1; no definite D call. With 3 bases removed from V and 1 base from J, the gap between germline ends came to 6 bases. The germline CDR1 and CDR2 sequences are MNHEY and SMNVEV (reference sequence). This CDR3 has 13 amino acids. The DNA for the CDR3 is TGTGCCAGCAGTTTCCATGAGAACACTGAAGCTTTCTTT. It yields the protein CASSFHENTEAFF.

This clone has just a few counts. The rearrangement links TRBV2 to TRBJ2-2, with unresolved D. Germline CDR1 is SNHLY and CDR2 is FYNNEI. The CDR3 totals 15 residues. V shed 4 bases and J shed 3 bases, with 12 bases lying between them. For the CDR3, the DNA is TGTGCCAGCAGTGCTATGGGGTCCGACACCGGGGAGCTGTTTTTT. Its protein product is CASSAMGSDTGELFF.

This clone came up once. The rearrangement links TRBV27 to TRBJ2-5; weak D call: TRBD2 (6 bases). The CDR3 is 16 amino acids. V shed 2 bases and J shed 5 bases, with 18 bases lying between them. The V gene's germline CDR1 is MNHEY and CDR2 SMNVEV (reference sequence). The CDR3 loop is CASSLIADLGVETQYF. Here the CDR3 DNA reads TGTGCCAGCAGTTTAATAGCGGACTTGGGGGTCGAGACCCAGTACTTC.

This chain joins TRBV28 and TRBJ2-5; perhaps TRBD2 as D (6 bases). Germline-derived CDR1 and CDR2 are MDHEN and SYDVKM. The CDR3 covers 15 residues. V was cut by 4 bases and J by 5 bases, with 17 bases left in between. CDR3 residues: CASSWGVMGGETQYF. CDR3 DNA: TGTGCCAGCAGTTGGGGGGTGATGGGCGGCGAGACCCAGTACTTC.

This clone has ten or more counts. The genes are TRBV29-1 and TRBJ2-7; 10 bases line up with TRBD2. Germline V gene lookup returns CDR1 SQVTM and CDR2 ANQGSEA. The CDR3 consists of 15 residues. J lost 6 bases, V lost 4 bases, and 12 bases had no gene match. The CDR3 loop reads CSVGSASGSLAEQYF. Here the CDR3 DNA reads TGCAGCGTTGGGAGCGCTAGCGGGAGTCTCGCCGAGCAGTACTTC.

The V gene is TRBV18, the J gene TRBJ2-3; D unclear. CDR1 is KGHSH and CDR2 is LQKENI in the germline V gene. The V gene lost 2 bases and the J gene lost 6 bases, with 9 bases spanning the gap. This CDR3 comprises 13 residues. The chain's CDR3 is CASSPVRWDTQYF. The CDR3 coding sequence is TGTGCCAGCTCACCAGTTCGGTGGGATACGCAGTATTTT.

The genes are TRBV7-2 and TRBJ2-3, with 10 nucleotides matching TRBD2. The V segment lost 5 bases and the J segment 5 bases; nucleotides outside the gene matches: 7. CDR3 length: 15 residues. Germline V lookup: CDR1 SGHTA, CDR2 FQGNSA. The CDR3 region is CASSLSGRMGDTQYF. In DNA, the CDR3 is TGTGCCAGCAGCCTTAGCGGGAGGATGGGAGATACGCAGTATTTT.

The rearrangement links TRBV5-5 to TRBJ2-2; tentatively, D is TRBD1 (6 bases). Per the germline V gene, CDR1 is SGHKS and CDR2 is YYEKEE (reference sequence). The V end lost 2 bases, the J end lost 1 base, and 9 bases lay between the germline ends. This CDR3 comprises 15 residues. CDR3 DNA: TGTGCCAGCAGCTTCCCGACAGGGAACACCGGGGAGCTGTTTTTT. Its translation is CASSFPTGNTGELFF.

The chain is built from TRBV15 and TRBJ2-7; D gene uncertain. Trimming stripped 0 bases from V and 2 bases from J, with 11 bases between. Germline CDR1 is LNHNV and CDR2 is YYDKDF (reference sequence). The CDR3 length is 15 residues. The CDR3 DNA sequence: TGTGCCACCAGCAGAGATTTGGGCCCAACCTACGAGCAGTACTTC. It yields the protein CATSRDLGPTYEQYF.

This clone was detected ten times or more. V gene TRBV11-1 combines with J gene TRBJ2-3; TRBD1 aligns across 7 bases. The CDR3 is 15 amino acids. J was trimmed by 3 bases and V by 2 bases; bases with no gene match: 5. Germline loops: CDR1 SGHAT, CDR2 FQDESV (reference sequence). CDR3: CASSLTGQETDTQYF. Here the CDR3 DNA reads TGTGCCAGCAGCTTAACTGGACAGGAGACAGATACGCAGTATTTT.

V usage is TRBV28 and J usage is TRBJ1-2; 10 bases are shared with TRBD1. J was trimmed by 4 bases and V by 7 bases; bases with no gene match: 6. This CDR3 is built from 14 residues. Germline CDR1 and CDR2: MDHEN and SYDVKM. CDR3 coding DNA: TGTGCCAGCACCAGGGACAGGGGAGCCTATGGCTACACCTTC. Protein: CASTRDRGAYGYTF.

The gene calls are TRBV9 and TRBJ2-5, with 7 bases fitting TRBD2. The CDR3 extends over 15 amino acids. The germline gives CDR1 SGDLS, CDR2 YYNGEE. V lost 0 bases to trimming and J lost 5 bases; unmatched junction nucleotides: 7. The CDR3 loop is CASSVGGGSVETQYF. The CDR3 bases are TGTGCCAGCAGCGTAGGGGGAGGGTCAGTTGAGACCCAGTACTTC.

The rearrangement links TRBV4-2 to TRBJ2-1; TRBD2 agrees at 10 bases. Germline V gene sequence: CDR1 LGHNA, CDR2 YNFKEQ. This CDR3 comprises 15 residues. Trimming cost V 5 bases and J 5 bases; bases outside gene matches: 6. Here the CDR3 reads CASSTASGRNNEQFF. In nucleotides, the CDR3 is TGTGCCAGCAGCACCGCTAGCGGGAGAAACAATGAGCAGTTCTTC.

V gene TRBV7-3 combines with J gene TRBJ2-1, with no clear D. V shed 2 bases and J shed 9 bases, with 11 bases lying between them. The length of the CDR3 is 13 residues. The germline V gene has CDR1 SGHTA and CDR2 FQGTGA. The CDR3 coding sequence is TGTGCCAGCAGCTTAGCCGGTGAAGGTGAGCAGTTCTTC. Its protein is CASSLAGEGEQFF.

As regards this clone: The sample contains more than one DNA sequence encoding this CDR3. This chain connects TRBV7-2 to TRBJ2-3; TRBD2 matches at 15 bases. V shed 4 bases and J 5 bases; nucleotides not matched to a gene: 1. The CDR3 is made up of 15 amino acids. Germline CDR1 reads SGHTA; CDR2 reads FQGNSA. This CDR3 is CASSSGLAGGDTQYF. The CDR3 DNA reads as TGTGCCAGCAGCTCGGGACTAGCGGGGGGAGATACGCAGTATTTT.

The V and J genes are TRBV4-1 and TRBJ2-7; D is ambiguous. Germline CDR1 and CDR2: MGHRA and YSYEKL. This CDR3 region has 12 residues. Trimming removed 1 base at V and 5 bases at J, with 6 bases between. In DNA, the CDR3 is TGCGCCAGCAGCCAAGTAGGGAACGAGCAGTACTTC. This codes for CASSQVGNEQYF.

CDR3 sequence reads: CASSPRPEAEQYF. CDR3 nucleotides: TGTGCCAGCAGCCCCCGACCCGAGGCCGAGCAGTACTTC. The rearrangement links TRBV7-3 to TRBJ2-7; D ambiguous. This CDR3 contains 13 residues. Germline V CDR1 and CDR2: SGHTA, FQGTGA. The ends were cut back, 5 bases at V and 6 bases at J, with 14 bases in the middle.